This T cell receptor (beta chain) came from a study of kidney transplant recipient with SARS-CoV-2 infection. TCRdb re-derived calls from the reads in MiXCR, one entry per CDR3 protein. The data show fewer than 250,000 distinct CDR3 sequences, more than 25% seen once. This clonotype came up a few times. Germline CDR1 SGHRS, CDR2 YFSETQ. This CDR3 has 15 residues. V dropped 5 bases and J dropped 4; count of bases not matched to a gene: 6. Material: a blood sample, obtained at baseline and on roughly day 120 from a kidney transplant recipient. This rearrangement joins TRBV5-1 to TRBJ2-3; 11 bases are a match to TRBD2. The receptor was derived from a male patient in his 30s who had COVID-19 and was a kidney transplant recipient. Some of the T cells may derive from the graft donor. The CDR3 DNA reads as TGCGCCAGCAGGGGACTAGCGGCCCCGGCAGATACGCAGTATTTT. Its protein product is CASRGLAAPADTQYF.